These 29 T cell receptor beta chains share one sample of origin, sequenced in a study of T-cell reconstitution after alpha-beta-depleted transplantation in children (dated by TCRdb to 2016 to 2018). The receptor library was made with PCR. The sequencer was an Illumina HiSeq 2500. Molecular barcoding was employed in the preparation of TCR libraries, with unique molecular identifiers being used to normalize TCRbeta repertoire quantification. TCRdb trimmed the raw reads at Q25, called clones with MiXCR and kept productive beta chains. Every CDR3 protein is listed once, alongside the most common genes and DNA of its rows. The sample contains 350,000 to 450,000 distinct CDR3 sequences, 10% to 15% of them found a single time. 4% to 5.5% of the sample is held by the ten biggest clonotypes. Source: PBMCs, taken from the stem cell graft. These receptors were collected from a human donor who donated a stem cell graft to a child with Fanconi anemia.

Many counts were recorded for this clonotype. The CDR3 protein is CASSPHHAGGTDTQYF. The CDR3 nucleotides read TGCGCCAGCAGCCCCCACCACGCGGGGGGCACAGATACGCAGTATTTT. The J gene is TRBJ2-3, the V gene TRBV4-3, with TRBD2 matching over 7 bases. With V trimmed by 4 bases and J by 1 base, 8 bases remained unmatched. CDR3 length equals 16 residues. Per germline, CDR1 LGHNA and CDR2 YSLEER.

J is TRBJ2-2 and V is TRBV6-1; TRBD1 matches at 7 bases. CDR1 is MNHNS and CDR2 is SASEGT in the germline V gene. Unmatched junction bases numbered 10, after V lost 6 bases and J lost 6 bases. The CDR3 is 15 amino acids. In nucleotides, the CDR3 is TGTGCCAGCAGCCTCCGGACAGGTGGGGCCGGGGAGCTGTTTTTT. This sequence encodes CASSLRTGGAGELFF.

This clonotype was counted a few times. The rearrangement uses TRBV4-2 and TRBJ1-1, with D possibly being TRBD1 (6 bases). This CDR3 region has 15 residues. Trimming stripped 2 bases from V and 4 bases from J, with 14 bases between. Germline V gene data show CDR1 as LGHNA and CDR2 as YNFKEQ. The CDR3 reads CASSQPSEGGTEAFF. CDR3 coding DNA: TGTGCCAGCAGCCAACCTTCCGAGGGGGGCACTGAAGCTTTCTTT.

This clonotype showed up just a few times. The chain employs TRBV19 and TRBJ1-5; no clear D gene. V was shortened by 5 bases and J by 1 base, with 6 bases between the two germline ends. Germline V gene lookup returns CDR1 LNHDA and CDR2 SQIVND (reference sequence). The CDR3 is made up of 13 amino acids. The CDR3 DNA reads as TGTGCCAGTAGTGACATAAGCAATCAGCCCCAGCATTTT. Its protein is CASSDISNQPQHF.

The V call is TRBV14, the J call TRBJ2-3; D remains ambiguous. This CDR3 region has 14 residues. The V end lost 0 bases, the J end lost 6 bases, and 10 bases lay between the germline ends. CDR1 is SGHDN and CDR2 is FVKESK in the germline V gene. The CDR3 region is CASSQDWVGDTQYF. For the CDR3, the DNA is TGTGCCAGCAGCCAAGACTGGGTGGGGGATACGCAGTATTTT.

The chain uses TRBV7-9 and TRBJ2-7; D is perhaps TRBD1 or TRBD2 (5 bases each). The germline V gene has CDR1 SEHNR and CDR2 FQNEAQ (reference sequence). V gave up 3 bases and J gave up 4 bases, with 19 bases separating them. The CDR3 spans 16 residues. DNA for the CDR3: TGTGCCAGCAGCTTGAGCCAGGGAGTTTCTCCTTACGAGCAGTACTTC. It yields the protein CASSLSQGVSPYEQYF.

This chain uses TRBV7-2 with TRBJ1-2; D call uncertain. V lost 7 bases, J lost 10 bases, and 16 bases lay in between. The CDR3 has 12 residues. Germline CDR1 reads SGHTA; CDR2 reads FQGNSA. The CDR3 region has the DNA TGTGCCAGCACCCGGATGGGGTTGGACTACACCTTC. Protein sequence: CASTRMGLDYTF.

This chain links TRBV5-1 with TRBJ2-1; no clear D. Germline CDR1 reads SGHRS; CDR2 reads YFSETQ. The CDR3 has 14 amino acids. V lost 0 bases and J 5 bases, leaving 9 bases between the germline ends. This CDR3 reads CASSLETLNNEQFF. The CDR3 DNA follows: TGCGCCAGCAGCTTGGAGACCCTTAACAATGAGCAGTTCTTC.

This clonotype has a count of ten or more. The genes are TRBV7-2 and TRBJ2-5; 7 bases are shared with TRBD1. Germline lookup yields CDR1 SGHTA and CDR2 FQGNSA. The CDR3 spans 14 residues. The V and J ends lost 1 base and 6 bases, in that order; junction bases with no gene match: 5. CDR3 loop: CASSLGQGGKTQYF. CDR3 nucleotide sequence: TGTGCCAGCAGCTTAGGACAGGGTGGAAAGACCCAGTACTTC.

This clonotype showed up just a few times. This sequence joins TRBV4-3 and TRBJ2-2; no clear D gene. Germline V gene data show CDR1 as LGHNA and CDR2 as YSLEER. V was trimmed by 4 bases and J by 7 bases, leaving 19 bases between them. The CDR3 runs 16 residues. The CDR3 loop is CASSPPGHPVSGELFF. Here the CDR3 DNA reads TGCGCCAGCAGCCCCCCGGGTCATCCAGTCAGCGGGGAGCTGTTTTTT.

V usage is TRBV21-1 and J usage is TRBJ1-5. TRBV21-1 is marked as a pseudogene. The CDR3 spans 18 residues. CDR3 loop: CASSKAAGPPYSNQPQHF. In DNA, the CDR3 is TGTGCCAGCAGCAAAGCGGCCGGACCTCCGTATAGCAATCAGCCCCAGCATTTT.

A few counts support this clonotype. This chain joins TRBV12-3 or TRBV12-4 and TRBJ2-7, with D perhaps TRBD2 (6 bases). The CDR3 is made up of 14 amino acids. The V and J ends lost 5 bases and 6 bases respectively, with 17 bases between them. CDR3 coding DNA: TGTGCCAGCAGTCAGGAGGGGATTTCTCCCGAGCAGTACTTC. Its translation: CASSQEGISPEQYF.

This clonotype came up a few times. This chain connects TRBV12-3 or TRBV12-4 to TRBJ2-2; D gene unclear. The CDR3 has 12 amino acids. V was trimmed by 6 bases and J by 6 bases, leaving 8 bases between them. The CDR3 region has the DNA TGTGCCAGCAGCTCGCACCCCGGGGAGCTGTTTTTT. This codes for CASSSHPGELFF.

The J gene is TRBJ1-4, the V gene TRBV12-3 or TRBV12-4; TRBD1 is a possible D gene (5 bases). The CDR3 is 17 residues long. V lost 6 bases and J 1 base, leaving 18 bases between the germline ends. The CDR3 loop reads CASSQRGRVGTNEKLFF. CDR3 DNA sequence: TGTGCCAGCAGCCAAAGGGGAAGGGTTGGAACTAATGAAAAACTGTTTTTT.

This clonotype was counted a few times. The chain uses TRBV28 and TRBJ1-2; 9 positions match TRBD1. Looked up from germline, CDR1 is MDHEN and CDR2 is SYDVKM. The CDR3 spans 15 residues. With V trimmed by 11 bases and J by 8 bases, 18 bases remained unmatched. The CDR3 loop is CAVQNSGTGSGGYTF. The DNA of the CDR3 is TGTGCCGTCCAGAACTCCGGGACAGGGTCGGGAGGCTACACCTTC.

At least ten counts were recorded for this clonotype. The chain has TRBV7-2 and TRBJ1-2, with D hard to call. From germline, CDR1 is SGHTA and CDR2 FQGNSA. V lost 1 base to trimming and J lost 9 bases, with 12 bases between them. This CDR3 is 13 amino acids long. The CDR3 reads CASSLVPSASYTF. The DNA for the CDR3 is TGTGCCAGCAGCTTAGTCCCATCAGCTAGCTACACCTTC.

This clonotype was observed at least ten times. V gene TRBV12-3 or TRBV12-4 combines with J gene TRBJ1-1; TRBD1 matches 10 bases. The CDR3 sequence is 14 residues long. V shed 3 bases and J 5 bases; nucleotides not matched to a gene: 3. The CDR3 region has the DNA TGTGCCAGCAGTTTCCGGACAGGGGGAACTGAAGCTTTCTTT. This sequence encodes CASSFRTGGTEAFF.

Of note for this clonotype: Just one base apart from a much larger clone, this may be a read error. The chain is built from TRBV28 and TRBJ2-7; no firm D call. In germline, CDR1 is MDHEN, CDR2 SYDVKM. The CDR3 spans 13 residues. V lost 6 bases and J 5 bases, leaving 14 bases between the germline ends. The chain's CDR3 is CASRGSGPHEQYV. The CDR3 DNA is TGTGCCAGCAGGGGATCTGGACCCCACGAGCAGTACGTC.

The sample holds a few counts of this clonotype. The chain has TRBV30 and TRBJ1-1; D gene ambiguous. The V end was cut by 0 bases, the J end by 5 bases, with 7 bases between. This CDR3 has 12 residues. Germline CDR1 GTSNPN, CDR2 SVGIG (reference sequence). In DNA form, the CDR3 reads TGTGCCTGGAGTGTTGGGCGTACTGAAGCTTTCTTT. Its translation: CAWSVGRTEAFF.

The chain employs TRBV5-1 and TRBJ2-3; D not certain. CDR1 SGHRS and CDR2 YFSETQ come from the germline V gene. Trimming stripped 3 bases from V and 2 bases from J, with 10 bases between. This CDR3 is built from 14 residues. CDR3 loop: CASSSDGYTDTQYF. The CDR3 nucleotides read TGCGCCAGCAGCTCGGACGGTTACACAGATACGCAGTATTTT.

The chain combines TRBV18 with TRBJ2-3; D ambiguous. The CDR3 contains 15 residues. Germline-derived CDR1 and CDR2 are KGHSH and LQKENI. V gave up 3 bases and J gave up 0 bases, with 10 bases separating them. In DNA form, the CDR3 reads TGTGCCAGCTCACCGGCGCGGATGAGCACAGATACGCAGTATTTT. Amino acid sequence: CASSPARMSTDTQYF.

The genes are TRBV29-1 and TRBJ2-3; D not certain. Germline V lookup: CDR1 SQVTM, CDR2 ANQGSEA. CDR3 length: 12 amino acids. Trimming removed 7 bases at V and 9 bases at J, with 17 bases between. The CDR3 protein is CSAVAGAATQYF. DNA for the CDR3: TGCAGCGCCGTGGCTGGCGCAGCGACGCAGTATTTT.

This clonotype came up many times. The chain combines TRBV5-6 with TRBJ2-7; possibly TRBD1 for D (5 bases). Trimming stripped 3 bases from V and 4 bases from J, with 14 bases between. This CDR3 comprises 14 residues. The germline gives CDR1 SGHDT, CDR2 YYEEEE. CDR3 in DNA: TGTGCCAGCAGCTCTTCTGGGGCAGGATACGAGCAGTACGTC. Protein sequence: CASSSSGAGYEQYV.

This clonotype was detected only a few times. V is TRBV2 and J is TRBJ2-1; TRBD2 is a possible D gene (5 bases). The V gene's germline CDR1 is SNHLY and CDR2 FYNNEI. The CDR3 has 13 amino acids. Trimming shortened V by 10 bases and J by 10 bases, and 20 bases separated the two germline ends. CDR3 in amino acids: CATKLEHTDEQFF. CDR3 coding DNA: TGTGCCACCAAACTAGAGCATACGGACGAGCAGTTCTTC.

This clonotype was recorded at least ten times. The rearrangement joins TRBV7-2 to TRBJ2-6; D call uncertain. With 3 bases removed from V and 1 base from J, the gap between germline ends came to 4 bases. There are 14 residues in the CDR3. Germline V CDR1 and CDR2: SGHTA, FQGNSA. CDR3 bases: TGTGCCAGCAGCTTGCAGTCTGGGGCCAACGTCCTGACTTTC. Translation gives CASSLQSGANVLTF.

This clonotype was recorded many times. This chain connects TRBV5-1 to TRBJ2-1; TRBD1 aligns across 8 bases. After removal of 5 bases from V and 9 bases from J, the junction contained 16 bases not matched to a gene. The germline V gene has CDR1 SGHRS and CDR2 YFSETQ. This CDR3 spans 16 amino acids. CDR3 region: CASRSGGEELGGEQFF. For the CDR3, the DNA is TGCGCCAGCAGATCAGGGGGCGAGGAGTTGGGGGGTGAGCAGTTCTTC.

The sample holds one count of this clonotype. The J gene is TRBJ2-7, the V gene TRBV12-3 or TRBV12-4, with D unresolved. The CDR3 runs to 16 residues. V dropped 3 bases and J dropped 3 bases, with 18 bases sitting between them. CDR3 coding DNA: TGTGCCAGCAGTTTGGGTCGGGCCCCGATCATCTACGAGCAGTACTTC. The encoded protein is CASSLGRAPIIYEQYF.

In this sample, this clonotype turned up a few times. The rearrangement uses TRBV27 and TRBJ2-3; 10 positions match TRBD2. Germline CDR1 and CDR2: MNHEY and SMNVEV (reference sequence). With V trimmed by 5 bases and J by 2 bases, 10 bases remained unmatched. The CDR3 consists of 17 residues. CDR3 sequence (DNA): TGTGCCAGCAGTCCCAATCTGGGACTAGCGTACACAGATACGCAGTATTTT. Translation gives CASSPNLGLAYTDTQYF.

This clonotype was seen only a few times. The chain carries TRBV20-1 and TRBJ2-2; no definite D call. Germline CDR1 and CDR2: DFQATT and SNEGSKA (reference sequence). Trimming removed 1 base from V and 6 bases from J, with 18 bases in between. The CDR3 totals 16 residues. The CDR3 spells CSARGLGLSDAGELFF. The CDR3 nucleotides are TGCAGTGCTAGAGGTTTGGGGTTAAGCGACGCCGGGGAGCTGTTTTTT.